This T cell receptor beta chain was observed in a study of OX40 agonist ivuxolimab in advanced cancers. Study information: Ivuxolimab was administered intravenously to patients at 0.01 to 10 mg/kg every 2 weeks. With a range of roughly 20 to 90, age averaged about 59 years, and around 80% were male. Study outcomes and limitations: Clonal expansion by week 6 occurred in CD4+ and CD8+ blood T cells (at 0.1 to 3.0 mg/kg).

The CDR3 runs 14 residues. Germline assignment: CDR1 MGHDK and CDR2 SYGVNS. V shed 2 bases, J shed 8 bases, and the junction held 2 bases outside the gene matches. Assay used: immunoSEQ multiplex PCR; TCRdb lists only in-frame clones, some missing. The table has tens of thousands of clones, 70% to 90% seen once. Worth noting for this clone: Its antigen is unidentified.

This sequence joins TRBV25-1 and TRBJ2-1; 11 positions match TRBD1. The sequence derives from an adult with an advanced solid tumor such as melanoma, head and neck, liver or kidney cancer. Source: CD4+ or CD8+ T cells sorted from blood, taken in a trial of the OX40 agonist ivuxolimab. The CDR3 protein is CASSEGTGGYEQFF. CDR3 DNA: TGTGCCAGCAGTGAAGGGACAGGGGGTTATGAGCAGTTCTTC.